The TCR beta chain described here comes from a study of T cells in Graves' hyperthyroidism and ophthalmopathy. Study as a whole: Peripheral blood samples were taken at initial diagnosis, prior to any treatment. Study results and limitations: In the blood, most expanded thyroid clonotypes above 0.001 appeared as well.

Regarding this clonotype: Its antigen is still unknown.

Authors of the study amplified TCR beta CDR3 regions from RNA transcripts. When the TCR CDR3 underwent first-round RT-PCR, the HTBI primer set was used. One entry per CDR3 protein results from TCRdb running MiXCR on the multiplex PCR reads. The table lists 360,000 or so distinct CDR3 sequences, 15% to 20% of them singletons, with roughly 15% in the top ten. The TCR sequence derives from a woman in her thirties or forties with Graves' ophthalmopathy. Sequenced sample: blood.

The CDR3 here is CASRLAAKNIQYF. The CDR3 DNA follows: TGTGCCAGCAGACTAGCGGCCAAAAACATTCAGTACTTC. The chain uses TRBV6-2 or TRBV6-3 and TRBJ2-4; 7 bases agree with TRBD2. Per germline, CDR1 MNHEY and CDR2 SVGEGT. The CDR3 runs 13 residues. V lost 6 bases, J lost 1 base, and 0 bases stayed unmatched.